This T cell receptor (beta chain) was found in a study of blood T cells in healthy people across ages. In terms of origin and age, donors were healthy Caucasian individuals from Russia aged roughly 6 to 95. A second PCR of 7 to 11 cycles used a sample-barcoded 5' primer and a J-beta primer mix. MiXCR was run by TCRdb on the 5' RACE reads, yielding one entry per CDR3 protein. Of about 1,400,000 distinct CDR3 sequences detected, 42% appear once; the ten largest clones hold 7% to 9%. The source is a woman under 30 in good health. Sequenced: blood.

The CDR3 region is CASSLAGQLTGELFF. The CDR3 DNA sequence: TGTGCCAGCAGCTTAGCAGGACAGCTCACCGGGGAGCTGTTTTTT. This rearrangement joins TRBV7-2 to TRBJ2-2; the D gene is possibly TRBD1 (6 bases). The CDR3 is 15 amino acids. Germline CDR1 is SGHTA and CDR2 is FQGNSA. Trimming shortened V by 0 bases and J by 4 bases, and 9 bases separated the two germline ends.